These T cell receptor beta chains were read from a single sample in a study of blood T cells in healthy people across ages. TCRdb re-derived calls from the 5' RACE reads in MiXCR, one entry per CDR3 protein. This sample carries more than 450,000 distinct CDR3 sequences, around a quarter of them seen once, and the ten largest clones take about 3.9%. These same records also appear under a second study, on T cells of mothers and their children.

The sample was blood. These receptors came from a boy younger than 10 in good health. Both conserved end residues are part of each CDR3. Fields, in order: CDR3 length, V gene, D gene, J gene, clone size, CDR3 DNA, CDR3 protein. A D gene is named only where the DNA matches it firmly. Size tells how often a clone was seen (once, few, many) or the class of an expanded clone, and some rows leave it out.

len: 13; v_gene: TRBV29-1; d_gene: -; j_gene: TRBJ2-5; abundance: -; CDR3nt: TGCAGCGAAGGCGGGACCACCCAAGAGACCCAGTACTTC; CDR3aa: CSEGGTTQETQYF
len: 13; v_gene: TRBV29-1; d_gene: -; j_gene: TRBJ1-2; abundance: few; CDR3nt: TGCAGCGTTGAAGTGGAGGGGGGTCAGGGCTACACCTTC; CDR3aa: CSVEVEGGQGYTF
len: 13; v_gene: TRBV6-5; d_gene: TRBD1; j_gene: TRBJ1-5; abundance: -; CDR3nt: TGTGCCAGCAGGAGGACAGGGGATCAGCCCCAGCATTTT; CDR3aa: CASRRTGDQPQHF
len: 16; v_gene: TRBV6-1; d_gene: -; j_gene: TRBJ2-3; abundance: -; CDR3nt: TGTGCCAGCAGTGCGGGGATGGACCGGAGCACAGATACGCAGTATTTT; CDR3aa: CASSAGMDRSTDTQYF
len: 18; v_gene: TRBV23-1; d_gene: -; j_gene: TRBJ2-3; abundance: -; CDR3nt: TGCGCCAGCAGTCAGCCTTTTAAACTGGGGCCTCGCACAGATACGCAGTATTTT; CDR3aa: CASSQPFKLGPRTDTQYF
len: 14; v_gene: TRBV2; d_gene: -; j_gene: TRBJ2-7; abundance: few; CDR3nt: TGTGCCAGCAGTGAGAGCAGGGAATTCTACGAGCAGTACTTC; CDR3aa: CASSESREFYEQYF
len: 17; v_gene: TRBV6-1; d_gene: TRBD1; j_gene: TRBJ2-3; abundance: -; CDR3nt: TGTGCCAGCAGGGAACGTCCGGGACAGGGTTCGACAGATACGCAGTATTTT; CDR3aa: CASRERPGQGSTDTQYF
len: 13; v_gene: TRBV20-1; d_gene: -; j_gene: TRBJ2-7; abundance: -; CDR3nt: TGCAGTGCCATGGGCTCCAGCTCCTACGAGCAGTACTTC; CDR3aa: CSAMGSSSYEQYF
len: 14; v_gene: TRBV15; d_gene: -; j_gene: TRBJ1-3; abundance: -; CDR3nt: TGTGCCACCAGCAGAGAAAACTCTGGAAACACCATATATTTT; CDR3aa: CATSRENSGNTIYF
len: 14; v_gene: TRBV6-1; d_gene: TRBD1; j_gene: TRBJ1-1; abundance: -; CDR3nt: TGTGCCGGGAGAAGGAGACAGGGGGCAACTGAAGCTTTCTTT; CDR3aa: CAGRRRQGATEAFF
len: 15; v_gene: TRBV18; d_gene: -; j_gene: TRBJ2-2; abundance: -; CDR3nt: TGTGCCAGCTCACCGACAGAGGATACGACGGGGGATCTGTTTTTT; CDR3aa: CASSPTEDTTGDLFF
len: 18; v_gene: TRBV12-3/TRBV12-4; d_gene: -; j_gene: TRBJ1-6; abundance: few; CDR3nt: TGTGCCAGCAGCCAACCGCGCGGGGCCGGGCTCTATAATTCACCCCTCCACTTT; CDR3aa: CASSQPRGAGLYNSPLHF
len: 13; v_gene: TRBV11-2; d_gene: -; j_gene: TRBJ1-2; abundance: few; CDR3nt: TGTGCCAGCAGCTTAGCGGGGCCTGATGGCTACACCTTC; CDR3aa: CASSLAGPDGYTF
len: 19; v_gene: TRBV4-3; d_gene: TRBD2; j_gene: TRBJ2-6; abundance: -; CDR3nt: TGCGCCAGCAGCCAAGATCCTTGGGGGGGGTCGACTGGGGCCAACGTCATGACTTTC; CDR3aa: CASSQDPWGGSTGANVMTF
len: 12; v_gene: TRBV2; d_gene: TRBD2; j_gene: TRBJ2-5; abundance: few; CDR3nt: TGTGCCAGCAGTACTAGCGAAGAGACCCAGTACTTC; CDR3aa: CASSTSEETQYF
len: 14; v_gene: TRBV27; d_gene: TRBD2; j_gene: TRBJ2-7; abundance: -; CDR3nt: TGTGCCAGCAGTTCCGGGACTAGTGTCTACGAGCAGTACTTC; CDR3aa: CASSSGTSVYEQYF
len: 14; v_gene: TRBV6-5; d_gene: -; j_gene: TRBJ2-5; abundance: -; CDR3nt: TGTGCCAGCAGCCAATCACAGGCGGGTGAGACCCAGTACTTC; CDR3aa: CASSQSQAGETQYF
len: 14; v_gene: TRBV3-1; d_gene: -; j_gene: TRBJ2-7; abundance: -; CDR3nt: TGTGCCAACAGCCAATATAGAGCAGGGGATAAGCAGTACTTC; CDR3aa: CANSQYRAGDKQYF
len: 14; v_gene: TRBV10-3; d_gene: -; j_gene: TRBJ1-1; abundance: many; CDR3nt: TGTGCCATCAGTGAGTCCAGGGGCCAGACTGAAGCTTTCTTT; CDR3aa: CAISESRGQTEAFF
len: 14; v_gene: TRBV3-1; d_gene: -; j_gene: TRBJ2-7; abundance: -; CDR3nt: TGTGCCAGCAGCCAAGAAAGTAGGACCTACGAGCAGTACTTC; CDR3aa: CASSQESRTYEQYF
len: 13; v_gene: TRBV6-6; d_gene: -; j_gene: TRBJ2-5; abundance: few; CDR3nt: TGTGCCAGCAGTACCTCAGGGGTAGAGACCCAGTACTTC; CDR3aa: CASSTSGVETQYF
len: 15; v_gene: TRBV11-2; d_gene: -; j_gene: TRBJ1-6; abundance: few; CDR3nt: TGTGCCACCAGCTTAGAGTCCGGGCGAAATTCACCCCTCCACTTT; CDR3aa: CATSLESGRNSPLHF
len: 14; v_gene: TRBV9; d_gene: TRBD1; j_gene: TRBJ1-6; abundance: few; CDR3nt: TGTGCCAGCACGACCGGGACAGTAAATTCACCCCTCCACTTT; CDR3aa: CASTTGTVNSPLHF
len: 13; v_gene: TRBV9; d_gene: TRBD1; j_gene: TRBJ2-5; abundance: few; CDR3nt: TGTGCCAGCAGCGGGACAGGGGCAGAGACCCAGTACTTC; CDR3aa: CASSGTGAETQYF
len: 14; v_gene: TRBV5-1; d_gene: -; j_gene: TRBJ2-1; abundance: -; CDR3nt: TGCGCCACCCGTGCGAATGTCGTAGACAATGAGCAGTTCTTC; CDR3aa: CATRANVVDNEQFF
len: 15; v_gene: TRBV7-2; d_gene: TRBD1; j_gene: TRBJ2-2; abundance: few; CDR3nt: TGTGCCAGCAGCTTAGAAGGACAGGTCCACGGGGAGCTGTTTTTT; CDR3aa: CASSLEGQVHGELFF
len: 15; v_gene: TRBV30; d_gene: -; j_gene: TRBJ1-2; abundance: few; CDR3nt: TGTGCCTGGAGTGACCCGGGACGGCAAAACTATGGCTACACCTTC; CDR3aa: CAWSDPGRQNYGYTF